This T cell receptor (beta chain) was sequenced for a study of Tregs in tolerant kidney transplant recipients (dated by TCRdb to about 2019). Concerning the study at large: For bulk CFSE mixed lymphocyte reactions, CFSE-labeled recipient PBMCs were cocultured for approximately 6 days with irradiated donor PBMCs and were then stained for CD3/CD4/CD8 and FACS-sorted. TCRbeta sequencing was used in the study to identify donor-specific regulatory T cells before combined kidney and bone marrow transplantation, and the identified cells were then tracked after transplant. TCRbeta repertoire sequencing was used in a few healthy controls to compare several methods for expanding Tregs specific for an allogeneic donor. Overall results and qualifications from the work: Biological reproducibility was not examined directly, but technical replication error appeared to be minimal. Because only a small number of patients were included, the study had limitations, and the results will need to be validated in larger populations as well as under other immunosuppression protocols. Expanding Tregs with activated donor B cells appeared to identify the most biologically relevant and donor-specific TCRbeta repertoire.

Healthy control blood came either as purchased buffy coats or from healthy volunteers. Healthy control blood was separated into PBMCs by Ficoll density gradient and cryopreserved, and patient PBMCs were collected both before and after transplant. Between the V and J ends, shortened by 0 bases and 6 bases respectively, the junction contains 10 bases. The CDR3 contains 14 residues, cysteine and phenylalanine counted. Only the CDR3 region is kept as DNA, spanning 42 bases read in frame from base 1. Based on the germline V gene, the CDR1 and CDR2 sequences are SGHDT and YYEEEE. This clone was counted between two and nine times. What antigen it recognizes has not been identified. The sample holds no much larger clone one base away, and base qualities are not on file. Genomic DNA was extracted from sorted cells with the QIAGEN DNeasy Blood and Tissue Kit for TCRbeta CDR3 sequencing. High-throughput TCRbeta CDR3 sequencing, which included PCR amplification with bias correction and internal controls, was done commercially through immunoSEQ. As for the original processing: Unique productive TCRbeta sequences were defined by CDR3 nucleotide sequence where primers matched, otherwise by CDR3 amino acid sequence with Vbeta and Jbeta genes. Donor-reactive sequences were defined as at least 5-fold expanded in CFSE-low cells versus unstimulated cells, with frequency of at least 0.01% in CFSE-low cells. Repertoire divergence was quantified by Jensen-Shannon divergence using the top 100 TCRbeta sequences ranked by frequency. When a sample had multiple sequencing runs, each run was corrected for sorting error separately and the runs were then pooled. This immuneACCESS table, as held by TCRdb, lists in-frame sequences with V and J called but not all clones. Of the missing ones, under half trace to an unresolved V gene in checked studies; the others have no known cause. V, J and clone size are those of that table, while D and trimming were read from the DNA. Within this sample are approximately 8,600 clones, with around 49% of them counted one time only. 5.4% of the sample goes to the ten largest clones.

The chain couples TRBV5-6 to TRBJ1-3, with the identity of the D gene unclear. The clonotype comes from a human donor in good health. The source material was CD4+ T cells from blood cultured with allogeneic cells. The DNA sequence follows: TGTGCCAGCAGCTTGGAGGGAGCGAAAAACACCATATATTTT. It codes for CASSLEGAKNTIYF.